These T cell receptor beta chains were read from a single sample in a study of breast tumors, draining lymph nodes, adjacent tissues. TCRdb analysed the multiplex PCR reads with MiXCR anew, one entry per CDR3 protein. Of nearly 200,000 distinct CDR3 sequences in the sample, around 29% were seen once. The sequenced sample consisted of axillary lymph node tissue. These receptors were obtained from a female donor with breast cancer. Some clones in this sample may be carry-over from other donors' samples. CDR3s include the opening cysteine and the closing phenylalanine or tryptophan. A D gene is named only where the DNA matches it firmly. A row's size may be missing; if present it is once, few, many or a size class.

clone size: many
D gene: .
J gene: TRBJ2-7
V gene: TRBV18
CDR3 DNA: TGTGCCAGCTCACCACGGACGAGCTCCTACGAGCAGTACTTC
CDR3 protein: CASSPRTSSYEQYF

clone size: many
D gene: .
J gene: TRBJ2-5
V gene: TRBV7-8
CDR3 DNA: TGTGCCAGCAGTGTAGGGAAGGGCGAAGAGACCCAGTACTTC
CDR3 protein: CASSVGKGEETQYF

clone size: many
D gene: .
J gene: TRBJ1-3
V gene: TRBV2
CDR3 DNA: TGTGCCAGCAGTTTAAGGCGGACTGATGGAAACACCATATATTTT
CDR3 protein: CASSLRRTDGNTIYF

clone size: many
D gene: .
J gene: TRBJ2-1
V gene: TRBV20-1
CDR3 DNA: TGCAGTGCTAGAGCCCCGCGAAGGGGGTTGTTGTTTTATGAGCAGTTCTTC
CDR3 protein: CSARAPRRGLLFYEQFF

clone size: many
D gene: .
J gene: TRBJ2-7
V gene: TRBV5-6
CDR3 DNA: TGTGCCAGCAGCTTAAACCTTGGGGGCGGATCCTACTACGAGCAGTACTTC
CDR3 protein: CASSLNLGGGSYYEQYF

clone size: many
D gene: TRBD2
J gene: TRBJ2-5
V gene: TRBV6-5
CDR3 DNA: TGTGCCAGCATCAGGACTAGCGGGGGTAGAGAGACCCAGTACTTC
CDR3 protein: CASIRTSGGRETQYF

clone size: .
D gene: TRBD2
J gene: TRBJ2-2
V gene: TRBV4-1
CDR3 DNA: TGCGCCAGCAGCCAAGATCCACCGGGACTAGCGGGGGCCGGAATGAACACCGGGGAGCTGTTTTTT
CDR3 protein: CASSQDPPGLAGAGMNTGELFF

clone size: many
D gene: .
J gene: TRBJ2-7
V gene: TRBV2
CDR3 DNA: TGTGCCAGCACTAGACCGGGTAAGGACGAGCAGTACTTC
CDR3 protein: CASTRPGKDEQYF

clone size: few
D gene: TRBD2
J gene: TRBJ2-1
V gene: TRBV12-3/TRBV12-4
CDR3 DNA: TGTGCCAGCAGTTCCGGGACTAGCGGGGACAATGAGCAGTTCTTC
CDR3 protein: CASSSGTSGDNEQFF

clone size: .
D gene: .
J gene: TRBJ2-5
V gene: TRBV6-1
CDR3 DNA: TGTGCCAGCACCGAAGGGGGGTACCAAGAGACCCAGTACTTC
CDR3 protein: CASTEGGYQETQYF

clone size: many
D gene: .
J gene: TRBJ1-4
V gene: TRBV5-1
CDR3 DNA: TGCGCCAGCAGCTTGGTCCCGGGAATAGGTGAAAAACTGTTTTTT
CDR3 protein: CASSLVPGIGEKLFF

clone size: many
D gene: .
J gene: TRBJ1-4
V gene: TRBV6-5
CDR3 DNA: TGTGCCAGCAGTGACAGGAGTTCAACTAATGAAAAACTGTTTTTT
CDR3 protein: CASSDRSSTNEKLFF

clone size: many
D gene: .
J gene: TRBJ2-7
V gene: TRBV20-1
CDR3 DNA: TGCAGTGCTCAGGGTTTCGCCTACGAGCAGTACTTC
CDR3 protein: CSAQGFAYEQYF

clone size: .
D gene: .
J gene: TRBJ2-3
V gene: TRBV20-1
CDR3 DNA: TGCAGTGCTAGGAATGCTAATAACAATGAGCAGTATTTT
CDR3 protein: CSARNANNNEQYF

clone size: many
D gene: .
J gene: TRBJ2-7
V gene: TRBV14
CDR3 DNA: TGTGCCAGCAGCCAAGATTTGAGGGGGTTCTACGAGCAGTACTTC
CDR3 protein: CASSQDLRGFYEQYF

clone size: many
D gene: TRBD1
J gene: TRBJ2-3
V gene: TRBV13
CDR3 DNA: TGTGCCAGCAGCCCGGACAGGGACGGCACAGATACGCAGTATTTT
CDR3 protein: CASSPDRDGTDTQYF

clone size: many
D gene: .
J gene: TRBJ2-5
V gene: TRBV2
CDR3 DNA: TGTGCCAGCAGTGAAGCAGTGGGTTGGGGCGCTCAGGCGAAGACCCAGTACTTC
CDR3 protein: CASSEAVGWGAQAKTQYF

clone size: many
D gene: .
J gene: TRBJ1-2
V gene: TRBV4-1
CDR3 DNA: TGCGCCAGCAGCCAAGTGTGGACAGATACTAACTATGGCTACACCTTC
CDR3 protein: CASSQVWTDTNYGYTF

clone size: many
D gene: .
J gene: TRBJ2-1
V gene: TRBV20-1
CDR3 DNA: TGCAGTGCTTCTCAGGTAGGGCAGTTCTTC
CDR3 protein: CSASQVGQFF

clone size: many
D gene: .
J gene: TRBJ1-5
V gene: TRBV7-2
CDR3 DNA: TGTGCCAGCAGCCTATCGACCGAGAAGCCCCAGCATTTT
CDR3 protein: CASSLSTEKPQHF

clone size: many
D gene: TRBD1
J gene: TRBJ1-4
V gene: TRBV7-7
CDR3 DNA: TGTGCTAGCAGCTTAGAACAGGGGGAAAAACTGTTTTTT
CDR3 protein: CASSLEQGEKLFF

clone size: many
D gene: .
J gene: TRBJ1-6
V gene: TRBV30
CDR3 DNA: TGTGCCTGGAGCGAAAATCAAAATTCACCCCTCCACTTT
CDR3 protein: CAWSENQNSPLHF

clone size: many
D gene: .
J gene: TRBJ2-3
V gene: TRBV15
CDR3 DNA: TGTGCCACCAGCAGCCATCCTCGGGGGCTGGGAGATACGCAGTATTTT
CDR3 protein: CATSSHPRGLGDTQYF

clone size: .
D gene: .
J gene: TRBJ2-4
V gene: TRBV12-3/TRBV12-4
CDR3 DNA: TGTGCCAGCAGTCCCGGAGGGGGAAGTAGGGCCAAAAACATTCAGTACTTC
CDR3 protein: CASSPGGGSRAKNIQYF

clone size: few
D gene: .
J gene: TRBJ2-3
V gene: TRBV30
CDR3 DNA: TGTGCCTGGAGTGTTGGAGGCGTCCCTAGCACAGATACGCAGTATTTT
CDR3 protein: CAWSVGGVPSTDTQYF

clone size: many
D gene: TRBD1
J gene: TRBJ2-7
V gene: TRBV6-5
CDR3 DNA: TGTGCCAGCAGTTACAGGAGACAGGGGATAGGTTCCTACGAGCAGTACTTC
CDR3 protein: CASSYRRQGIGSYEQYF

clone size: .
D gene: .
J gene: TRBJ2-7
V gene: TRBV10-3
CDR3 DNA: TGTGCCTTCAGTGAGTACACGGACTATGAGCAGTACTTC
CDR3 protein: CAFSEYTDYEQYF

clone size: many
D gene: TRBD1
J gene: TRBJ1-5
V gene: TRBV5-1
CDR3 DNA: TGCGCCAGCAGCTTGGGGACAGGATCTAGCAATCAGCCCCAGCATTTT
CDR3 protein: CASSLGTGSSNQPQHF

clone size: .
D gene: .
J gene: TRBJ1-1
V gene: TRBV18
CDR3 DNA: TGTGCCAGCTCACCACCGGGGGCCCTGAACACTGAAGCTTTCTTT
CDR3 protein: CASSPPGALNTEAFF

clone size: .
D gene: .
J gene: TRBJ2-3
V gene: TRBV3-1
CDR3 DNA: TGTGCCAGCAGCCAACTGGTGGGGGGAGATACGCAGTATTTT
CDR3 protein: CASSQLVGGDTQYF

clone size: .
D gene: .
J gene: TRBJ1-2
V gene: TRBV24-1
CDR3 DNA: TGTGCCACCAGTGACCCCGGGGGCTTCTATGGCTACACCTTC
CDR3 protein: CATSDPGGFYGYTF

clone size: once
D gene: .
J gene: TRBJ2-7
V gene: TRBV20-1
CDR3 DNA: TGCAGTGCTAGAGACCAGGGGACGTACGAGCAGTACTTC
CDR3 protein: CSARDQGTYEQYF

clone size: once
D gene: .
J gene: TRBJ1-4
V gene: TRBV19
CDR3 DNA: TGTGCCGGTAGAGCCTCTGGACGGATTAATGAAAAACTGTTTTTT
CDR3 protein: CAGRASGRINEKLFF

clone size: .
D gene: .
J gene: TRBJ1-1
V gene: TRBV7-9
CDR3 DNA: TGTGCCAGCAGCAGACAGCCTATGAACACTGAAGCTTTCTTT
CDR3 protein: CASSRQPMNTEAFF

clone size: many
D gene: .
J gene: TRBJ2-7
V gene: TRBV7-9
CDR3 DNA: TGTGCCAGCAGCCCGGGGGACGGCTTCTCCTACGAGCAGTACTTC
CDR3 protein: CASSPGDGFSYEQYF

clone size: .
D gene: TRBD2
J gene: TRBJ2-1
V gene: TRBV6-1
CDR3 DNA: TGTGCCAGCAGTCAAGAGGGACTAGCGGGGGGGGAGCAGTTCTTC
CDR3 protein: CASSQEGLAGGEQFF

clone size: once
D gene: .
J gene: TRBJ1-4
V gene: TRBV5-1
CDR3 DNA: TGCGCCAGCAGCTTGACCGCAACTAATGACAAACTGTTTTTT
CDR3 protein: CASSLTATNDKLFF

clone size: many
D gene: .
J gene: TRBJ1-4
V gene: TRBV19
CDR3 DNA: TGTGCCAGTACCAACCGGGGTGCATATACAACTAATGAAAAACTGTTTTTT
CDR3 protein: CASTNRGAYTTNEKLFF

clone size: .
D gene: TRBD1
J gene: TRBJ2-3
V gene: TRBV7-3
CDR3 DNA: TGTGCCAGCAGCCGGGGACAGACAGTTGACGCTGGGACAGGCACAGATACGCAGTATTTT
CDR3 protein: CASSRGQTVDAGTGTDTQYF

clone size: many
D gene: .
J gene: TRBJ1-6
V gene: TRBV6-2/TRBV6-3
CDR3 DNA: TGTGCCAGCAAGGTGGCGGAACATTCACCCCTCCACTTT
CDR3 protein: CASKVAEHSPLHF

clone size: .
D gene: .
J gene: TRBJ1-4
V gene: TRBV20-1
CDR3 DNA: TGCAGTGCTAGAATCCTGCTAGCTCGGGGCAGTGAAAAACTGTTTTTT
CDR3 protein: CSARILLARGSEKLFF

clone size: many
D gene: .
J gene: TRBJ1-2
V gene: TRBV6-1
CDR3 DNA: TGTGCCAGCCAGAAGTACGGAGGACAGTCCTATGGCTACACCTTC
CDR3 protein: CASQKYGGQSYGYTF

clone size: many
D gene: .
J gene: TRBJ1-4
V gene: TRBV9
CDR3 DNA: TGTGCCAGCAGCGGGAGGACTAATGAAAAACTGTTTTTT
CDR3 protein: CASSGRTNEKLFF

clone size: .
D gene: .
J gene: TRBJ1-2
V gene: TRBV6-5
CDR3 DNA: TGTGCCAGCAGTCCCAGGGTGGCCGGGGATGGCTACACCTTC
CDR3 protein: CASSPRVAGDGYTF

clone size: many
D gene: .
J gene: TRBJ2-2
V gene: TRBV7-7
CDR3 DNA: TGTGCTAGCAGCTCACGAGTAGGCACCGGGGAGCTGTTTTTT
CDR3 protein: CASSSRVGTGELFF

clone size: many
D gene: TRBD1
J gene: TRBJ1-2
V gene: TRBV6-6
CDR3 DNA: TGTGCCAGCAGTCACCGCCCCGACAGGGTGGGCTCAGGCTACACCTTC
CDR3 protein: CASSHRPDRVGSGYTF

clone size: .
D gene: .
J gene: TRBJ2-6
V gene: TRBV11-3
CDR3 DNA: TGTGCCAGCAGCTTATCCAGGGGGGCCAACGTCCTGACTTTC
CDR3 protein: CASSLSRGANVLTF

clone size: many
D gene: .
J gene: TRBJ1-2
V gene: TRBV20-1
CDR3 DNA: TGCAGTGCCAATAGGGGGGACACTTATGGCTACACCTTC
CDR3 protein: CSANRGDTYGYTF

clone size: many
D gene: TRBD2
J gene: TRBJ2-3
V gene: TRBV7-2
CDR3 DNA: TGTGCCAGCAGCCCGGGACTAGCGGGAACCACAGATACGCAGTATTTT
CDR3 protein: CASSPGLAGTTDTQYF

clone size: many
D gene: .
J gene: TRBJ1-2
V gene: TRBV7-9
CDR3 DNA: TGTGCCAGCAGCTTCCCCGGTGCCTCCGGCTATGGCTACACCTTC
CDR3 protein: CASSFPGASGYGYTF

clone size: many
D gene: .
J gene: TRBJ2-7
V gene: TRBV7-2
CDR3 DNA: TGTGCCAGCAGCTTTATCCTAAGGGGGGAGCAGTACTTC
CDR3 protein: CASSFILRGEQYF

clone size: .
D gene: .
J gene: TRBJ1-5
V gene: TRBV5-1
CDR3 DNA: TGCGCCAGCAGCCCAGGGGCAAGTGGGCAGCCCCAGCATTTT
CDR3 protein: CASSPGASGQPQHF

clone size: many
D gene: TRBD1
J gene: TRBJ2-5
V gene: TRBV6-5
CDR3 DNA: TGTGCCAGCAGTTACTCGATACAGGGGGGCAGAGAGACCCAGTACTTC
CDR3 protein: CASSYSIQGGRETQYF

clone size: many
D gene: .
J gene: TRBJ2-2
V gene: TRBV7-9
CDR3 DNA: TGTGCCAGCAGCAGGGGCGGCACCGGGGAGCTGTTTTTT
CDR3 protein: CASSRGGTGELFF

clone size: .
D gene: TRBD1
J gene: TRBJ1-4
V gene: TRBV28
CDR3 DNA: TGTGCCAGCAGTTCCCAGAAAACAGGGGACGAAAAACTGTTTTTT
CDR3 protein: CASSSQKTGDEKLFF

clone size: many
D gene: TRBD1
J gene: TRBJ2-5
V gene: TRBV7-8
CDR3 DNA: TGTGCCAGCAGCGGGGGACAGCTCCAAGAGACCCAGTACTTC
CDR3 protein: CASSGGQLQETQYF

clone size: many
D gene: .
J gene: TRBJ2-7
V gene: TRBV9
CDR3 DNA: TGTGCCAGCAGCCAAGCGGACCTGAGCTCCTACGAGCAGTACTTC
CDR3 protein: CASSQADLSSYEQYF